Sequencing of this TCR beta chain was carried out in a study of blood T cell repertoires in COVID-19 (TCRdb year 2020). Concerning the study at large: Samples from collaborators originated in the United States, Italy and Spain and spanned both the acute and convalescent phases of COVID-19. The prospective study material was composed of cDNA or gDNA derived from T cells, B-cell-depleted T cells, or PBMCs. Subjects who had been exposed to COVID-19, were actively infected with it, or had recovered from it provided the deeply sampled blood TCRbeta repertoires that made up the dataset. The repertoires were released in a freely available public database intended as a resource for research on the immune response to SARS-CoV-2. The samples were drawn from the first 160 participants of the ongoing ImmuneRACE study and from 950 to 1,500 subjects provided by 6 global collaborators. A de-identified subject ID, COVID-19 status, age in years and sex were almost always included in the sample metadata. Where available, HLA class I and class II types were obtained from metadata supplied by the sample provider rather than from assay-based typing.

The germline V gene sets CDR1 to SGDLS and CDR2 to YYNGEE. The CDR3 goes from the cysteine to the phenylalanine over 14 residues. Only the CDR3 part of the read is kept: 42 bases, read in frame from the first base. Trimming takes 0 bases off V and 11 bases off J; junction bases not matched to a gene: 7. What the work shows at the level of the full study, not this receptor alone: How much clinical and demographic metadata was included differed by source and by participant, and the metadata was provided uncurated.

The collaborating institutions used their own protocols to collect whole blood in K2EDTA tubes. Collaborator samples were shipped for TCRbeta analysis as frozen whole blood, isolated PBMCs, or DNA extracted from either sample type. The immunoSEQ Assay, a bias-controlled multiplex PCR, was used to amplify TCRbeta CDR3 regions from genomic DNA. For the original study's pipeline: Within the assay, amplification of reference gene primers was used to estimate how many nucleated cells each sample contained. Sequence reads were collapsed and filtered to measure the absolute abundance of every unique TCRbeta CDR3 rearrangement. For each sample, productive Simpson clonality was calculated as the square root of Simpson's diversity index over productive rearrangements. TCRdb carries this immuneACCESS record with in-frame sequences only. Its versions omit some clonotypes, under half of them owing to an unresolved V gene in the studies checked, with the rest unexplained. V, J and clone size are taken as reported in that table, and D and trimming were inferred from the DNA itself. Within this sample are 70,000 to 95,000 clones, with roughly nine tenths of them counted one time only. The ten top clones hold about 1.5% of the sample.

This clone was recorded a few times. Its antigen is currently not known. No clone much larger than this one lies a single base away; base qualities are absent. The source of this sequence is a human donor with active COVID-19. The donor label of this sample is uncertain. The sample comprised peripheral blood. Here the chain combines TRBV9 and TRBJ1-5; 8 of the junction bases match TRBD1. The DNA sequence is as follows: TGTGCCAGCAGCGTAGGGACAGGGCCCTCAGCCCAGCATTTT. Its translation is CASSVGTGPSAQHF.